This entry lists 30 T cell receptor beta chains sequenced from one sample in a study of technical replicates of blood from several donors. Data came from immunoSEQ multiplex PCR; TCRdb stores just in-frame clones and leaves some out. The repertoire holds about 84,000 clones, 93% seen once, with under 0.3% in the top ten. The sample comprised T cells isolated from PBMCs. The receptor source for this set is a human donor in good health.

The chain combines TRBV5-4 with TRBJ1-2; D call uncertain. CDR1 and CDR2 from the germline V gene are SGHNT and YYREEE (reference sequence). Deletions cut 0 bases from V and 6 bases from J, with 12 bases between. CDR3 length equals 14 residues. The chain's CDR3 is CASSLVEALHGYTF. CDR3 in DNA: TGTGCCAGCAGCTTGGTGGAGGCCCTACATGGCTACACCTTC. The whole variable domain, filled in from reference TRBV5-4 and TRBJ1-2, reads ETGVTQSPTHLIKTRGQQVTLRCSSQSGHNTVSWYQQALGQGPQFIFQYYREEENGRGNFPPRFSGLQFPNYSSELNVNALELDDSALYLCASSLVEALHGYTFGSGTRLTVV.

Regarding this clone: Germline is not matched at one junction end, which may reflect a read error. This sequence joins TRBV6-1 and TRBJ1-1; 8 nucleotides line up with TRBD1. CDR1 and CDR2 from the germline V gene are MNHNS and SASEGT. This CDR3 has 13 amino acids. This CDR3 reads CASSGQGNSEAFF. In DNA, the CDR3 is TGTGCCAGCAGCGGACAGGGTAACAGTGAAGCTTTCTTT.

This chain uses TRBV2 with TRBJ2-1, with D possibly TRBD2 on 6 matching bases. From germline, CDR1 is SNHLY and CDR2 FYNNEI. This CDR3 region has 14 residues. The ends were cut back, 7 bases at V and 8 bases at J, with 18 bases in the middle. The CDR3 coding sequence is TGTGCCAGCAAAGTCGGCGGGATGATCGATGAGCAGTTCTTC. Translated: CASKVGGMIDEQFF. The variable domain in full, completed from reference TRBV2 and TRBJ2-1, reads EPEVTQTPSHQVTQMGQEVILRCVPISNHLYFYWYRQILGQKVEFLVSFYNNEISEKSEIFDDQFSVERPDGSNFTLKIRSTKLEDSAMYFCASKVGGMIDEQFFGPGTRLTVL.

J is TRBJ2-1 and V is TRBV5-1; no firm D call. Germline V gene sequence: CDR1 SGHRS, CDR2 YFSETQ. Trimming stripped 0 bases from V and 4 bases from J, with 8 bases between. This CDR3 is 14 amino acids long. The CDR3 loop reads CASSLAGLYNEQFF. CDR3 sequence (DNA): TGCGCCAGCAGCTTGGCCGGTCTTTACAATGAGCAGTTCTTC.

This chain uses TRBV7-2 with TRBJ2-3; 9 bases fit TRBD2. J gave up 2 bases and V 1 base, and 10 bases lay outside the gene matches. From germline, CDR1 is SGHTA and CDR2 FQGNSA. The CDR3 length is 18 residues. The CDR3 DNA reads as TGTGCCAGCAGCTTAGGGGAGGGTAGCGGGGGTTTCACAGATACGCAGTATTTT. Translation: CASSLGEGSGGFTDTQYF.

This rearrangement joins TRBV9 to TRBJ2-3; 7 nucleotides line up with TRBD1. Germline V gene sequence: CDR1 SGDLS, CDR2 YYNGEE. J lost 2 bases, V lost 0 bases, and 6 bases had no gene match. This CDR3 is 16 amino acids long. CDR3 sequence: CASSVDLGGLTDTQYF. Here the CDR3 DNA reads TGTGCCAGCAGCGTAGACCTAGGGGGCCTCACAGATACGCAGTATTTT.

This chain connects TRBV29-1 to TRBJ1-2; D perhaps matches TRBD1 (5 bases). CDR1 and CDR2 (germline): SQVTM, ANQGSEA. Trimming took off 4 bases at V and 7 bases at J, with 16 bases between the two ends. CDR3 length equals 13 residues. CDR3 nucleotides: TGCAGCGTTGGAGGTCGGCTTCAGGGTGGCTACACCTTC. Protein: CSVGGRLQGGYTF.

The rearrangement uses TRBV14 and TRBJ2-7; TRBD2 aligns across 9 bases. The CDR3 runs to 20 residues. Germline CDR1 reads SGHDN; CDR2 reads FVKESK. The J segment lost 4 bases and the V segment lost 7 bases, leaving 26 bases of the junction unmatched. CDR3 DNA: TGTGCCAGCACCCTACGGGGCGACAGGGAGATAGCGGGAGTTAGGTACGAGCAGTACTTC. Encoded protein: CASTLRGDREIAGVRYEQYF. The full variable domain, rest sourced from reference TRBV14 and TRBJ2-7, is EAGVTQFPSHSVIEKGQTVTLRCDPISGHDNLYWYRRVMGKEIKFLLHFVKESKQDESGMPNNRFLAERTGGTYSTLKVQPAELEDSGVYFCASTLRGDREIAGVRYEQYFGPGTRLTVT.

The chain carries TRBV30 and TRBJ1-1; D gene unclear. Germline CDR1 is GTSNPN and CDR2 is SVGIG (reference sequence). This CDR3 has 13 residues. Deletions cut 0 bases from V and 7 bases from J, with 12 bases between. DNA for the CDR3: TGTGCCTGGAGTGTACGGGAGCTCAATGAAGCTTTCTTT. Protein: CAWSVRELNEAFF.

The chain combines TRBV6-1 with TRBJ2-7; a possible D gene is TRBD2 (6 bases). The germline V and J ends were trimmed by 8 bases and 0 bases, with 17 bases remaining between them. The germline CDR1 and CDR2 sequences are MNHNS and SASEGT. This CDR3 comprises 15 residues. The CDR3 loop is CASPAGLDISYEQYF. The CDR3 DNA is TGTGCCAGCCCCGCGGGGTTAGATATCTCCTACGAGCAGTACTTC.

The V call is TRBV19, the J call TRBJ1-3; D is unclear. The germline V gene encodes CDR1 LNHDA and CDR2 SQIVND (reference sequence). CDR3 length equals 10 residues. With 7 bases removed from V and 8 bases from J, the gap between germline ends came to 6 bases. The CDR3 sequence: CASISDTIYF. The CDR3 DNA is TGTGCCAGTATCTCCGACACCATATATTTT.

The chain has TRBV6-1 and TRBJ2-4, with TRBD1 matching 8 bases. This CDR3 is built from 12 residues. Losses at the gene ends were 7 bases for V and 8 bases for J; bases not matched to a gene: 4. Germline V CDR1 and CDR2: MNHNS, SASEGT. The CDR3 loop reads CASTGQVDIQYF. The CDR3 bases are TGTGCCAGCACGGGACAGGTTGACATTCAGTACTTC.

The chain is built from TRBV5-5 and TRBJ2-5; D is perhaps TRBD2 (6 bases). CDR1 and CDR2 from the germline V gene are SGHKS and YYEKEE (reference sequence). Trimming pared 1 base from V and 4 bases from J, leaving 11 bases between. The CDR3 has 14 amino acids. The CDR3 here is CASSLNGGSETQYF. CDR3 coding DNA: TGTGCCAGCAGCTTGAATGGGGGGTCAGAGACCCAGTACTTC.

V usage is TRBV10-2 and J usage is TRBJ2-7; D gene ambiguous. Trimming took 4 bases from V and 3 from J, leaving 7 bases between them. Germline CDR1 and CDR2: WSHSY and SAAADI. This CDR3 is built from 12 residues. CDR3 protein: CASSGPRYEQYF. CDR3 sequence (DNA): TGCGCCAGCAGTGGTCCCCGCTACGAGCAGTACTTC.

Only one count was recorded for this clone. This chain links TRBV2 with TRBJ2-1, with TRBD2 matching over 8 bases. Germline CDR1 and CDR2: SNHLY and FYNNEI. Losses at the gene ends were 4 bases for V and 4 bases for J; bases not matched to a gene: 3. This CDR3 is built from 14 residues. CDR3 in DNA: TGTGCCAGCAGTGCGACTAGCGTTTACAATGAGCAGTTCTTC. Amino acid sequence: CASSATSVYNEQFF.

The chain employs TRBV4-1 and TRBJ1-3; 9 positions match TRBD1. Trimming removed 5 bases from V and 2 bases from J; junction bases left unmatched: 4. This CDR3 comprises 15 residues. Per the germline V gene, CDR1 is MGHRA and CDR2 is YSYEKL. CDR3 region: CASSARTGAGNTIYF. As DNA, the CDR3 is TGCGCCAGCAGCGCAAGGACAGGGGCTGGAAACACCATATATTTT.

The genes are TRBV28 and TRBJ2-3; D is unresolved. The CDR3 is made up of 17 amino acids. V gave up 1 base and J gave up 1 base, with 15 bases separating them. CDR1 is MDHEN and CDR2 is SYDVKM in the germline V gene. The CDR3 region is CASSLSPLLSGTDTQYF. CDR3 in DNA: TGTGCCAGCAGTTTATCCCCATTATTAAGCGGCACAGATACGCAGTATTTT.

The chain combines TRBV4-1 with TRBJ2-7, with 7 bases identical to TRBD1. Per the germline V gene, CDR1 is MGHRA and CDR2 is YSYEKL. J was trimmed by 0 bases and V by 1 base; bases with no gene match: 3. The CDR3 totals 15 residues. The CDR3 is CASSQATGSSYEQYF. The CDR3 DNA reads TGCGCCAGCAGCCAAGCGACAGGGAGCTCCTACGAGCAGTACTTC.

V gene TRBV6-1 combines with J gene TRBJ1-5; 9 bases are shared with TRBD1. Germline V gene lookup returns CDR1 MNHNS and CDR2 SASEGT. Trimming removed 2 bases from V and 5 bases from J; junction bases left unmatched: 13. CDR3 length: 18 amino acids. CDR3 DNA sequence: TGTGCCAGCAGTGAATACTTCCCGGGACAGGGCTGGGATCAGCCCCAGCATTTT. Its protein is CASSEYFPGQGWDQPQHF.

The DNA of the CDR3 is TGTGCTAGTGGTTTGATGCCGAGAGATAGGGACAGATCGAACACCGGGGAGCTGTTTTTT. Its protein product is CASGLMPRDRDRSNTGELFF. This chain uses TRBV12-5 with TRBJ2-2, with 7 bases fitting TRBD1. The length of the CDR3 is 20 residues. CDR1 and CDR2 (germline): LGHNT, FRNRAP. With V trimmed by 2 bases and J by 0 bases, 15 bases remained unmatched.

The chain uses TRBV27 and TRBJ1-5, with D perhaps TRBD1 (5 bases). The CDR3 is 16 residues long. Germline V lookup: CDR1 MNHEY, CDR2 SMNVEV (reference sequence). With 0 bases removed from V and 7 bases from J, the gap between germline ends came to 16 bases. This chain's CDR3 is CASSLSSQGVGQPQHF. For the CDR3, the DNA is TGTGCCAGCAGTTTATCGTCCCAAGGGGTAGGACAGCCCCAGCATTTT.

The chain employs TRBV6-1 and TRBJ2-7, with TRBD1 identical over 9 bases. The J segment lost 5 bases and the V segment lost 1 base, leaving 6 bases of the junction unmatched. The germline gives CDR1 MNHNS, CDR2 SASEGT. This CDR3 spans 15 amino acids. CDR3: CASSEGPGQGHEQYF. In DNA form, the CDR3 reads TGTGCCAGCAGTGAAGGACCGGGACAGGGCCACGAGCAGTACTTC.

The CDR3 nucleotides are TGTGCCAGCAGTCCATCGGGGGGGGCGTACACTGAAGCTTTCTTT. Residues: CASSPSGGAYTEAFF. The chain uses TRBV2 and TRBJ1-1; tentative D call: TRBD1 (6 bases). The germline V gene encodes CDR1 SNHLY and CDR2 FYNNEI. The CDR3 runs to 15 residues. V lost 5 bases and J 3 bases, leaving 16 bases between the germline ends.

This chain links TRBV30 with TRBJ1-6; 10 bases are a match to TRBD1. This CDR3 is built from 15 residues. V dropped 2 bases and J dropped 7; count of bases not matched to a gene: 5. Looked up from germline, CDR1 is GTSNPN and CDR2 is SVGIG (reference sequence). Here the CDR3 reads CAWSQGQGSNSPLHF. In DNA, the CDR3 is TGTGCCTGGAGTCAGGGACAGGGGTCGAATTCACCCCTCCACTTT.

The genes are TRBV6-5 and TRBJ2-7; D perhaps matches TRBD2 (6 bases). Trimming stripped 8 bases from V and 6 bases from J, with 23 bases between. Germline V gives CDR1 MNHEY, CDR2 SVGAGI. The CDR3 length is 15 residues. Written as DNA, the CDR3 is TGTGCCAGCTATTATAACCCCACAGCGGGCGGCGAGCAGTACTTC. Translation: CASYYNPTAGGEQYF.

The DNA of the CDR3 is TGTGCCAGCAGAGCGGGATCGGCCGGGGAGCTGTTTTTT. Translating gives CASRAGSAGELFF. The chain carries TRBV6-5 and TRBJ2-2; 7 nucleotides match TRBD2. CDR1 is MNHEY and CDR2 is SVGAGI in the germline V gene. CDR3 length: 13 residues. The V gene end was trimmed by 6 bases and the J gene end by 6 bases; junction bases not matched to a gene: 4.

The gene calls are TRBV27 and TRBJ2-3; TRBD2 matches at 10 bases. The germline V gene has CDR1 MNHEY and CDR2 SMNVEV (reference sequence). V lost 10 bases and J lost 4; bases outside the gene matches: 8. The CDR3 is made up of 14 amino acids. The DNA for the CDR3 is TGTGCCACCCAGGCTAGCGGGGGCTCAGATACGCAGTATTTT. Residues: CATQASGGSDTQYF.

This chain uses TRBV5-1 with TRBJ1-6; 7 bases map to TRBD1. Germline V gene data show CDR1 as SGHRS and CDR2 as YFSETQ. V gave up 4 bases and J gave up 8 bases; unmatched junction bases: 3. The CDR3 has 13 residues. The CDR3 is CASSPGQDSPLHF. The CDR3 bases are TGCGCCAGCAGCCCTGGACAGGATTCACCCCTCCACTTT.

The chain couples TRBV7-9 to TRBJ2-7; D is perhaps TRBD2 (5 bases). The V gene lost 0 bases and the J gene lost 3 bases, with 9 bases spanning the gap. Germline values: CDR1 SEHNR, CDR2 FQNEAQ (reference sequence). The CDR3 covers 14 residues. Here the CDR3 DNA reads TGTGCCAGCAGCTTAGCCGGGGTGGACTACGAGCAGTACTTC. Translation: CASSLAGVDYEQYF. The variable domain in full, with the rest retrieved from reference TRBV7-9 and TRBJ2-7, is DTGVSQNPRHKITKRGQNVTFRCDPISEHNRLYWYRQTLGQGPEFLTYFQNEAQLEKSRLLSDRFSAERPKGSFSTLEIQRTEQGDSAMYLCASSLAGVDYEQYFGPGTRLTVT.

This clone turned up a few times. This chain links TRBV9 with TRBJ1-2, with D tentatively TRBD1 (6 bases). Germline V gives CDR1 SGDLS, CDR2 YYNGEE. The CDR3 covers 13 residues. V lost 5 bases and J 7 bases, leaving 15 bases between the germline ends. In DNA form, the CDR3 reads TGTGCCAGCAGGGGATCGGGGGGCTTTGGCTACACCTTC. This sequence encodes CASRGSGGFGYTF. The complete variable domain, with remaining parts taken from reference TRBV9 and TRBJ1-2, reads DSGVTQTPKHLITATGQRVTLRCSPRSGDLSVYWYQQSLDQGLQFLIQYYNGEERAKGNILERFSAQQFPDLHSELNLSSLELGDSALYFCASRGSGGFGYTFGSGTRLTVV.